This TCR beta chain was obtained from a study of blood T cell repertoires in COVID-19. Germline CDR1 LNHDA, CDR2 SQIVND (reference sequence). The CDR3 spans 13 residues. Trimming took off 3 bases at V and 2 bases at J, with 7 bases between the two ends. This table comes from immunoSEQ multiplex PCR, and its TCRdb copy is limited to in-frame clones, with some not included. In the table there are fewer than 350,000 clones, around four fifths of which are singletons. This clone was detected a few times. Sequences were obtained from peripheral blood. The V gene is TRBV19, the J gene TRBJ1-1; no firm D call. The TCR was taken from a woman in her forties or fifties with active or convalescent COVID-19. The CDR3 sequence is CASSMQVNTEAFF. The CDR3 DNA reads TGTGCCAGTAGTATGCAGGTTAACACTGAAGCTTTCTTT.